This T cell receptor beta chain was observed in a study of blood T cell repertoires in COVID-19. As handled by the study authors: Reference gene primer amplification gave nucleated cell count estimates. Sequencing was performed with immunoSEQ multiplex PCR; in TCRdb, only in-frame clones are kept and a portion is missing. That table gives V, J and clone size, and the DNA gave D and trimming. The table has more than 65,000 clones, around 80% seen once; the top ten hold 25% to 30%. The sample holds a few counts of this clone. The source of this sequence is a woman of 80 years or more with active or convalescent COVID-19. The source material was peripheral blood.

The CDR3 DNA reads TGTGCCAGTACCGTTGCGGGGCATGGCTACACCTTC. Encoded protein: CASTVAGHGYTF. This chain joins TRBV2 and TRBJ1-2, with D perhaps matching TRBD1 (5 bases). Germline loops: CDR1 SNHLY, CDR2 FYNNEI. The CDR3 runs 12 residues. V was cut by 9 bases and J by 6 bases, with 14 bases left in between.